What follows describes a single TCR beta chain. Its target is unknown. Molecules of cDNA were individually given unique molecular identifiers that were attached to them. TCRdb reprocessed the 5' RACE reads with MiXCR, giving one entry per CDR3 protein. The sample lists about 35,000 distinct CDR3 sequences; about 6.7% were seen once. These data belong to a study of early T cells in non-severe SARS-CoV-2 infection. In the study overall: Whole-blood bulk RNA, unsorted, was sequenced, and chains were unpaired. Study observations and caveats: VDJdb matching favored anti-spike CD8 responses, missing private and CD4 specificities.

V shed 5 bases and J shed 4 bases, with 11 bases lying between them. There are 13 residues in the CDR3. Sequences were obtained from whole blood. This TCR was recovered from an adult who was a healthcare worker with PCR-confirmed SARS-CoV-2 infection or an uninfected control (not recorded which). The chain is built from TRBV12-3 or TRBV12-4 and TRBJ1-2; D not certain. CDR3 loop: CASSPPEGYGYTF. The DNA for the CDR3 is TGTGCCAGCAGTCCGCCGGAGGGCTATGGCTACACCTTC.